This TCR beta chain derives from a study of glioma-infiltrating T cells after dendritic cell vaccination. Produced via immunoSEQ multiplex PCR; TCRdb's table is partial and in-frame only. The table includes tens of thousands of clones, just under 85% detected once. The CDR3 is 15 amino acids. From germline, CDR1 is LNHNV and CDR2 YYDKDF (reference sequence). The V end lost 0 bases, the J end lost 4 bases, and 10 bases lay between the germline ends. Time point noted: after dendritic cell vaccination, including at tumor progression/relapse. PBMC sampling occurred before vaccination, two weeks after the third dose, and at progression.

This specimen consisted of blood, obtained after dendritic cell vaccination. The chain recombines TRBV15 with TRBJ1-3; D possibly corresponds to TRBD1 (6 bases). This clonotype originated in a human donor with glioblastoma. CDR3 amino acids: CATSREGARGNTIYF. CDR3 DNA sequence: TGTGCCACCAGCAGAGAGGGGGCGCGAGGAAACACCATATATTTT.